The present TCR beta chain was sequenced within a study of patients and donors after allogeneic stem cell transplantation. From the RT-PCR reads, TCRdb called clonotypes with MiXCR, one entry per CDR3 protein. The sample has some 880,000 distinct CDR3 sequences; under 20% are singletons. The sample holds a few counts of this clonotype. The sequenced sample consisted of blood, either unsorted or a sorted T cell fraction (not recorded which). This clonotype originated in a human donor who was either an allogeneic HSCT recipient or a stem cell or donor lymphocyte infusion donor (not recorded which). It is not recorded whose cells these are; they may come from a transplant donor.

In DNA, the CDR3 is TGCGCCAGCAGCTTCTCGACAGATTCCTACGAGCAGTACTTC. It translates to CASSFSTDSYEQYF. The gene calls are TRBV5-1 and TRBJ2-7, with D possibly matching TRBD1 (5 bases). The germline V gene has CDR1 SGHRS and CDR2 YFSETQ. Trimming stripped 2 bases from V and 1 base from J, with 10 bases between. The CDR3 is made up of 14 amino acids.